Given below is one T cell receptor beta chain in context. No antigen is known for it. These data originate in a study of shared clonotypes between healthy human individuals. Study-wide results and caveats: Generation probability values for non-shared clonotypes were lower than those for clonotypes shared by all four donors.

Here immunoSEQ multiplex PCR was the method, and the copy in TCRdb shows in-frame clones only, minus some. Among roughly 2.2 million clones, over 90% were seen once, and the ten largest hold about 0.41%. The clonotype comes from a man younger than 35 in good health. Some clones in this sample may be carry-over from other donors' samples. Sequencing was performed on naive CD4+ T cells from PBMCs. As to subset: CD45RA+ positively selected.

The CDR3 sequence: CASSLGGSANYGYTF. Here the CDR3 DNA reads TGTGCCAGTAGTTTGGGCGGATCAGCTAACTATGGCTACACCTTC. The V gene is TRBV19, the J gene TRBJ1-2; D uncertain. Per the germline V gene, CDR1 is LNHDA and CDR2 is SQIVND (reference sequence). Trimming removed 5 bases at V and 0 bases at J, with 13 bases between. The CDR3 is 15 amino acids.